Shown below are 19 T cell receptor beta chains from a single sample sequenced in a study of blood T cell repertoires in COVID-19. TCRdb's copy holds only in-frame clones and misses some; the assay was immunoSEQ multiplex PCR. This sample has 150,000 to 200,000 clones, with less than 90% found just once. Sample: peripheral blood. These receptors were collected from a man between 18 and 35 years old with active or convalescent COVID-19.

This chain connects TRBV19 to TRBJ1-2; D is ambiguous. The CDR3 is 17 amino acids. Germline CDR1 and CDR2: LNHDA and SQIVND (reference sequence). The germline V and J ends were trimmed by 7 bases and 0 bases, with 21 bases remaining between them. The CDR3 protein is CASKGSKDALANYGYTF. CDR3 sequence (DNA): TGTGCCAGTAAAGGGAGTAAAGATGCCTTAGCTAACTATGGCTACACCTTC. Looking up the rest from reference TRBV19 and TRBJ1-2 gives the full variable domain: DGGITQSPKYLFRKEGQNVTLSCEQNLNHDAMYWYRQDPGQGLRLIYYSQIVNDFQKGDIAEGYSVSREKKESFPLTVTSAQKNPTAFYLCASKGSKDALANYGYTFGSGTRLTVV.

The rearrangement joins TRBV5-1 to TRBJ1-1; D unresolved. The germline CDR1 and CDR2 sequences are SGHRS and YFSETQ. V lost 0 bases, J lost 11 bases, and 14 bases lay in between. This CDR3 is built from 13 residues. CDR3 nucleotides: TGCGCCAGCAGCTTGGGAGGCAGAAATCTGGCTTTCTTT. Translation: CASSLGGRNLAFF.

The rearrangement joins TRBV6-2 or TRBV6-3 to TRBJ2-7; 14 positions agree with TRBD2. This CDR3 contains 15 residues. The junction had 1 base not matched to a gene; V was cut back by 3 bases and J by 3 bases. The V gene's germline CDR1 is MNHEY and CDR2 SVGEGT. CDR3 DNA: TGTGCCAGCAGTTATGGACTAGCGGGGGGCTACGAGCAGTACTTC. It yields the protein CASSYGLAGGYEQYF.

This chain uses TRBV11-2 with TRBJ2-7, with D possibly matching TRBD2 (7 bases). The CDR3 sequence is 16 residues long. Germline CDR1 reads SGHAT; CDR2 reads FQNNGV. Trimming left V 0 bases short and J 0 bases short, with 12 bases between. DNA for the CDR3: TGTGCCAGCAGCTTAGATGGGGGCGGGGGCTCCTACGAGCAGTACTTC. The encoded protein is CASSLDGGGGSYEQYF. Based on the CDR3 plus reference TRBV11-2 and TRBJ2-7, the full variable domain is EAGVAQSPRYKIIEKRQSVAFWCNPISGHATLYWYQQILGQGPKLLIQFQNNGVVDDSQLPKDRFSAERLKGVDSTLKIQPAKLEDSAVYLCASSLDGGGGSYEQYFGPGTRLTVT.

V gene TRBV6-5 combines with J gene TRBJ2-3, with 9 bases lining up with TRBD1. Germline V gene lookup returns CDR1 MNHEY and CDR2 SVGAGI. The ends lost 6 bases at V and 3 bases at J; junction bases unmatched: 7. The CDR3 covers 15 residues. The CDR3 DNA reads as TGTGCCAGCAGAGAGGACAGGGGAATGACAGATACGCAGTATTTT. Amino acids: CASREDRGMTDTQYF.

V and J are TRBV3-1 (or the pseudogene TRBV3-2) and TRBJ2-1, with TRBD2 matching 7 bases. Trimming at V came to 6 bases and at J to 8 bases, leaving 16 bases not matched to a gene. The CDR3 length is 16 residues. The V gene's germline CDR1 is LGHDT and CDR2 YNNKEL (reference sequence). The CDR3 DNA reads TGTGCCAGCAGGCCCGAGGGGAGTGGACTAGGCCATGAGCAGTTCTTC. This gives the protein CASRPEGSGLGHEQFF.

The chain recombines TRBV5-8 with TRBJ2-7; tentative D call: TRBD2 (5 bases). This CDR3 has 11 residues. Trimming pared 4 bases from V and 4 bases from J, leaving 6 bases between. CDR1 is SGHTS and CDR2 is YDEGEE in the germline V gene. The CDR3 loop reads CASSRGYEQYF. CDR3 sequence (DNA): TGTGCCAGCAGCCGGGGATACGAGCAGTACTTC. Full variable domain (rest looked up from reference TRBV5-8 and TRBJ2-7): EAGVTQSPTHLIKTRGQQATLRCSPISGHTSVYWYQQALGLGLQFLLWYDEGEERNRGNFPPRFSGRQFPNYSSELNVNALELEDSALYLCASSRGYEQYFGPGTRLTVT.

The chain carries TRBV2 and TRBJ2-2; D perhaps matches TRBD1 (6 bases). CDR3 size: 15 residues. Germline CDR1 reads SNHLY; CDR2 reads FYNNEI. Trimming cost V 6 bases and J 1 base, with 12 bases left between them. The CDR3 nucleotides read TGTGCCAGCAGCCAACAGGGATTGAACACCGGGGAGCTGTTTTTT. Translation: CASSQQGLNTGELFF.

The J gene is TRBJ2-2, the V gene TRBV15; 8 positions match TRBD2. The germline V gene encodes CDR1 LNHNV and CDR2 YYDKDF (reference sequence). V was clipped by 8 bases and J by 3 bases; unmatched bases: 8. The length of the CDR3 is 15 residues. CDR3 DNA: TGTGCCACCGGAGCTGGACTAGCCGACACCGGGGAGCTGTTTTTT. Translating it yields CATGAGLADTGELFF.

The rearrangement links TRBV4-2 to TRBJ2-2, with D possibly TRBD1 on 6 matching bases. V was clipped by 4 bases and J by 3 bases, with 12 bases between them. From germline, CDR1 is LGHNA and CDR2 YNFKEQ. This CDR3 is 15 amino acids long. CDR3 sequence reads: CASSPRDIYTGELFF. The CDR3 DNA is TGTGCCAGCAGCCCCCGGGACATCTACACCGGGGAGCTGTTTTTT.

J is TRBJ1-1 and V is TRBV5-4; the D gene is possibly TRBD1 (6 bases). The CDR3 has 13 amino acids. The germline V gene encodes CDR1 SGHNT and CDR2 YYREEE (reference sequence). Trimming left V 2 bases short and J 7 bases short, with 12 bases between. CDR3 sequence (DNA): TGTGCCAGCAGCTTCCCGGACAGTCTTGAAGCTTTCTTT. Translated, it gives CASSFPDSLEAFF. Filled out from reference TRBV5-4 and TRBJ1-1, the complete variable domain reads ETGVTQSPTHLIKTRGQQVTLRCSSQSGHNTVSWYQQALGQGPQFIFQYYREEENGRGNFPPRFSGLQFPNYSSELNVNALELDDSALYLCASSFPDSLEAFFGQGTRLTVV.

The chain recombines TRBV6-5 with TRBJ1-1; possible D gene TRBD1, 6 bases. Germline CDR1 is MNHEY and CDR2 is SVGAGI. This CDR3 contains 16 residues. Trimming removed 0 bases from V and 5 bases from J, with 16 bases in between. The CDR3 sequence: CASSYSAGRGRTEAFF. In DNA, the CDR3 is TGTGCCAGCAGTTACTCAGCTGGCAGGGGTAGGACTGAAGCTTTCTTT.

This clone was counted between two and nine times. The rearrangement uses TRBV11-2 and TRBJ2-6; 7 bases line up with TRBD1. Germline trimming cut 4 bases from V and 2 bases from J; bases unmatched to any gene: 2. This CDR3 comprises 15 residues. Per germline, CDR1 SGHAT and CDR2 FQNNGV. The CDR3 DNA is TGTGCCAGCAGCTCGCAGGGGGCTGGGGCCAACGTCCTGACTTTC. Its protein is CASSSQGAGANVLTF.

V and J are TRBV28 and TRBJ2-3, with D possibly matching TRBD1 (6 bases). CDR1 and CDR2 from the germline V gene are MDHEN and SYDVKM. The CDR3 runs to 15 residues. V was trimmed by 6 bases and J by 0 bases, leaving 13 bases between them. For the CDR3, the DNA is TGTGCCAGCAGGGGGGCGGCGGTCAGCACAGATACGCAGTATTTT. Encoded protein: CASRGAAVSTDTQYF.

Details on this clone: The junction does not match germline at one end; this may be a read error. The chain carries TRBV25-1 and TRBJ1-4; tentative D call: TRBD1 (6 bases). The germline V gene encodes CDR1 MGHDK and CDR2 SYGVNS. The CDR3 has 18 amino acids. The CDR3 coding sequence is TGTGCCAGCATTGAACATCGGGGGGCGCGGGTAACTAATGAAAAACTGTTTTTT. This codes for CASIEHRGARVTNEKLFF.

V gene TRBV5-1 combines with J gene TRBJ2-7; tentative D call: TRBD2 (5 bases). The V end lost 4 bases, the J end lost 5 bases, and 16 bases lay between the germline ends. The CDR3 is made up of 14 amino acids. Germline loops: CDR1 SGHRS, CDR2 YFSETQ. In DNA form, the CDR3 reads TGCGCCAGCAGCCTTTCGGACTCTCGTGACGAGCAGTACTTC. Its protein is CASSLSDSRDEQYF.

This clone was counted only a few times. This chain uses TRBV7-9 with TRBJ2-7; D gene ambiguous. Germline V CDR1 and CDR2: SEHNR, FQNEAQ (reference sequence). V was clipped by 3 bases and J by 0 bases, with 9 bases between them. The CDR3 extends over 14 amino acids. CDR3 residues: CASSLSSVSYEQYF. DNA of the CDR3: TGTGCCAGCAGCTTGTCCTCTGTCTCCTACGAGCAGTACTTC.

This rearrangement joins TRBV10-3 to TRBJ2-3, with 13 bases that match TRBD2. Germline V CDR1 and CDR2: ENHRY, SYGVKD. V shed 4 bases, J shed 5 bases, and the junction held 6 bases outside the gene matches. The CDR3 length is 16 residues. CDR3: CAISVGTSGDRDTQYF. The CDR3 nucleotides are TGTGCCATCAGTGTCGGGACTAGCGGGGACAGAGATACGCAGTATTTT.

The rearrangement links TRBV7-2 to TRBJ1-1; unclear D gene. V dropped 4 bases and J dropped 2 bases, with 11 bases sitting between them. The CDR3 length is 14 residues. Germline loops: CDR1 SGHTA, CDR2 FQGNSA. The CDR3 nucleotides read TGTGCCAGCAGCTCCCTAGGCAGAAACACTGAAGCTTTCTTT. Its protein product is CASSSLGRNTEAFF. The full variable domain, its missing parts supplied by reference TRBV7-2 and TRBJ1-1, is GAGVSQSPSNKVTEKGKDVELRCDPISGHTALYWYRQSLGQGLEFLIYFQGNSAPDKSGLPSDRFSAERTGGSVSTLTIQRTQQEDSAVYLCASSSLGRNTEAFFGQGTRLTVV.